This entry concerns a single T cell receptor beta chain. Trimming cost V 1 base and J 10 bases, with 5 bases left between them. Germline V gene data show CDR1 as SGHTA and CDR2 as FQGNSA. CDR3 length equals 12 residues. The data were taken from a study of T cells after yellow fever vaccination. The study made its TCR cDNA through 5'RACE template switching. That step introduced a universal primer site along with UMIs. TCRdb called the 5' RACE reads again in MiXCR, with one record for every CDR3 protein. The sample lists some 260,000 distinct CDR3 sequences; roughly 5.6% were seen once. The receptor was derived from a man between 18 and 29 years old who received the YFV17D yellow fever vaccine. The sample was CD4+ T cells sorted from PBMCs, taken on the day of the yellow fever booster vaccination. The rearrangement links TRBV7-2 to TRBJ1-6; D is unclear. The CDR3 loop is CASSLGLSPLHF. In DNA, the CDR3 is TGTGCCAGCAGCTTAGGCCTGTCACCCCTCCACTTT. Supplemented by reference TRBV7-2 and TRBJ1-6, the full variable domain reads GAGVSQSPSNKVTEKGKDVELRCDPISGHTALYWYRQSLGQGLEFLIYFQGNSAPDKSGLPSDRFSAERTGGSVSTLTIQRTQQEDSAVYLCASSLGLSPLHFGNGTRLTVT.